This note documents a single T cell receptor (beta chain) sequence. TRAV- and TRBV-specific primers primed first-strand cDNA, covering alpha and beta chains. Both a constant-region primer and a V-primer adapter served to amplify TCRs across 15 to 20 PCR cycles. MiXCR was run by TCRdb on the reads, yielding one entry per CDR3 protein. The sample lists about 30,000 distinct CDR3 sequences; approximately 49% were seen once. This sample is drawn from a study of low-dose radiotherapy and immunotherapy resistance in tumors. Study-level information: Each patient was administered nivolumab intravenously at 240 mg, which was a flat dose, every two weeks, along with intravenous ipilimumab at 1 mg/kg every six weeks.

The CDR3 extends over 15 amino acids. V lost 5 bases, J lost 3 bases, and 14 bases lay in between. The germline V gene has CDR1 SGHTA and CDR2 FQGNSA. The time point here: after trial treatment. Noted treatment: LDRT plus nivolumab, ipilimumab, low-dose cyclophosphamide and aspirin (RACIN trial). Donors were treated with nivolumab, ipilimumab, aspirin, and low-dose cyclophosphamide and radiotherapy. Patients qualified if they had advanced solid tumors that lacked tumor-infiltrating lymphocytes. This clonotype was sampled from a male donor with gallbladder cancer. Sequenced here: PBMCs, sampled after low-dose radiotherapy plus immunotherapy. The chain recombines TRBV7-2 with TRBJ1-5; D unresolved. The CDR3 reads CASSPGVSANQPQHF. CDR3 bases: TGTGCCAGCAGCCCTGGGGTGTCTGCCAATCAGCCCCAGCATTTT.